This T cell receptor beta chain was found in a study of blood T cell repertoires in COVID-19. Germline V gives CDR1 SGHDT, CDR2 YYEEEE. CDR3 length: 13 amino acids. V dropped 4 bases and J dropped 0 bases, with 8 bases sitting between them. In the study's own analysis: Amplification of reference gene primers provided the estimated nucleated cell counts. Profiling relied on immunoSEQ multiplex PCR, and the TCRdb table lists in-frame clones only, not all of them. The V and J calls and clone size come from that table; D and trimming were worked out from the DNA. The sample includes under 200,000 clones, approximately 87% of them seen just once.

This receptor was identified in a woman in her 70s with acute or convalescent COVID-19. The chain uses TRBV5-6 and TRBJ2-7, with D hard to call. Sequencing used peripheral blood. The CDR3 protein is CASSTQDSYEQYF. CDR3 nucleotides: TGTGCCAGCAGCACCCAGGACTCCTACGAGCAGTACTTC.